Below are 19 T cell receptor beta chains sequenced from a single sample in a study of blood T cell repertoires in COVID-19. Only in-frame clones appear in the TCRdb table, and some are missing; sequencing was by immunoSEQ multiplex PCR. The sample has 100,000 to 150,000 clones; over 70% are singletons. What was sequenced was peripheral blood. The receptors were gathered from a man older than 75 with active or convalescent COVID-19.

V usage is TRBV11-2 and J usage is TRBJ2-1; D gene ambiguous. Germline V gives CDR1 SGHAT, CDR2 FQNNGV. Trimming pared 3 bases from V and 4 bases from J, leaving 7 bases between. The CDR3 sequence is 13 residues long. This chain's CDR3 is CASSFTAYNEQFF. DNA for the CDR3: TGTGCCAGCAGCTTTACAGCTTACAATGAGCAGTTCTTC. The full variable domain, with the rest looked up from reference TRBV11-2 and TRBJ2-1, is EAGVAQSPRYKIIEKRQSVAFWCNPISGHATLYWYQQILGQGPKLLIQFQNNGVVDDSQLPKDRFSAERLKGVDSTLKIQPAKLEDSAVYLCASSFTAYNEQFFGPGTRLTVL.

The genes are TRBV6-6 and TRBJ1-2; 8 bases are shared with TRBD1. Germline CDR1 reads MNHNY; CDR2 reads SVGAGI (reference sequence). CDR3 size: 14 residues. Trimming took 5 bases from V and 4 from J; bases not matched to a gene: 6. The CDR3 is CASSGQGALYGYTF. Written as DNA, the CDR3 is TGTGCCAGCAGTGGACAGGGAGCCCTCTATGGCTACACCTTC.

This chain uses TRBV6-2 or TRBV6-3 with TRBJ1-6, with D perhaps matching TRBD1 (6 bases). V was trimmed by 3 bases and J by 10 bases, leaving 13 bases between them. Germline V CDR1 and CDR2: MNHEY, SVGEGT. The CDR3 has 14 residues. The CDR3 protein is CASSYVQGKSPLHF. In nucleotides, the CDR3 is TGTGCCAGCAGTTATGTCCAGGGGAAGTCACCCCTCCACTTT.

The chain employs TRBV10-3 and TRBJ2-7, with D maybe TRBD2 (6 bases). V was shortened by 6 bases and J by 3 bases, with 21 bases between the two germline ends. The CDR3 loop spans 16 amino acids. Germline assignment: CDR1 ENHRY and CDR2 SYGVKD. The DNA of the CDR3 is TGTGCCATCAGAACCGGGACTCAAGGTTTGGGCTACGAGCAGTACTTC. This sequence encodes CAIRTGTQGLGYEQYF.

This clone was observed a few times. The J gene is TRBJ1-6, the V gene TRBV4-1; no firm D call. V lost 1 base to trimming and J lost 3 bases, with 10 bases between them. CDR3 length: 16 amino acids. The germline gives CDR1 MGHRA, CDR2 YSYEKL. CDR3: CASSQVYHGYNSPLHF. The CDR3 DNA sequence: TGCGCCAGCAGCCAAGTGTACCACGGCTATAATTCACCCCTCCACTTT.

The chain joins TRBV6-5 to TRBJ2-5; perhaps TRBD1 as D (6 bases). V gave up 5 bases and J gave up 4 bases, with 17 bases separating them. The CDR3 runs to 15 residues. The V gene's germline CDR1 is MNHEY and CDR2 SVGAGI. The CDR3 sequence is CASSTALGAGETQYF. CDR3 nucleotides: TGTGCCAGCAGTACCGCATTGGGGGCAGGAGAGACCCAGTACTTC.

V and J are TRBV10-3 and TRBJ1-2, with 8 bases lining up with TRBD1. With V trimmed by 2 bases and J by 9 bases, 11 bases remained unmatched. Germline CDR1 is ENHRY and CDR2 is SYGVKD. This CDR3 region has 15 residues. CDR3 sequence: CAISEIQGQVLSYTF. The CDR3 DNA is TGTGCCATCAGTGAGATCCAGGGACAGGTCCTGAGCTACACCTTC.

The chain combines TRBV10-3 with TRBJ1-2, with 12 positions matching TRBD1. The CDR3 sequence is 15 residues long. V dropped 8 bases and J dropped 7; count of bases not matched to a gene: 11. Germline V gene lookup returns CDR1 ENHRY and CDR2 SYGVKD. CDR3 DNA sequence: TGTGCCATCGGCCCCGGGACAGGGGGCGCGTTTGGCTACACCTTC. This sequence encodes CAIGPGTGGAFGYTF.

As DNA, the CDR3 is TGTGCCAGCAGCTTAGATCTGGGAGGGGTGTATGGCTACACCTTC. Amino acid sequence: CASSLDLGGVYGYTF. The chain joins TRBV7-2 to TRBJ1-2; D is possibly TRBD1 (5 bases). V lost 1 base and J 5 bases, leaving 14 bases between the germline ends. Germline V gives CDR1 SGHTA, CDR2 FQGNSA. This CDR3 spans 15 amino acids. The full variable domain, its missing parts supplied by reference TRBV7-2 and TRBJ1-2, is GAGVSQSPSNKVTEKGKDVELRCDPISGHTALYWYRQSLGQGLEFLIYFQGNSAPDKSGLPSDRFSAERTGGSVSTLTIQRTQQEDSAVYLCASSLDLGGVYGYTFGSGTRLTVV.

The rearrangement joins TRBV6-5 to TRBJ2-1; 10 bases fit TRBD1. Germline V CDR1 and CDR2: MNHEY, SVGAGI. Germline trimming cut 6 bases from V and 6 bases from J; bases unmatched to any gene: 8. The CDR3 contains 15 residues. CDR3 in amino acids: CASSSGTGAPNEQFF. CDR3 nucleotide sequence: TGTGCCAGCAGCTCCGGGACAGGGGCGCCCAATGAGCAGTTCTTC.

The genes are TRBV12-3 or TRBV12-4 and TRBJ2-1; 9 bases are a match to TRBD2. The V gene end was trimmed by 6 bases and the J gene end by 9 bases; junction bases not matched to a gene: 6. CDR3 length equals 13 residues. CDR3 sequence (DNA): TGTGCCAGCAGGGGACTAGCCGGCGGTGAGCAGTTCTTC. It encodes CASRGLAGGEQFF.

The chain couples TRBV3-1 (or the pseudogene TRBV3-2) to TRBJ2-3; TRBD2 might be the D (5 bases). The germline V and J ends were trimmed by 8 bases and 9 bases, with 9 bases remaining between them. The CDR3 consists of 10 residues. Germline CDR1 is LGHDT and CDR2 is YNNKEL (reference sequence). CDR3 bases: TGTGCCAGCGGCCCGGGGACGCAGTATTTT. This gives the protein CASGPGTQYF.

The V gene is TRBV29-1, the J gene TRBJ1-2, with 7 bases aligning to TRBD1. From germline, CDR1 is SQVTM and CDR2 ANQGSEA. Trimming at V came to 3 bases and at J to 8 bases, leaving 9 bases not matched to a gene. This CDR3 region has 13 residues. The CDR3 here is CSVDAAGGSGYTF. The CDR3 DNA follows: TGCAGCGTTGATGCGGCAGGGGGATCCGGCTACACCTTC.

This chain uses TRBV7-8 with TRBJ2-7; D unclear. Trimming took off 5 bases at V and 3 bases at J, with 14 bases between the two ends. This CDR3 contains 14 residues. Germline CDR1 SGHVS, CDR2 FQNEAQ. Here the CDR3 reads CASSERALGYEQYF. CDR3 coding DNA: TGTGCCAGCAGCGAGCGAGCATTGGGCTACGAGCAGTACTTC.

The chain combines TRBV27 with TRBJ2-7, with D tentatively TRBD1 (6 bases). Germline lookup yields CDR1 MNHEY and CDR2 SMNVEV (reference sequence). CDR3 length: 16 residues. Trimming left V 1 base short and J 3 bases short, with 16 bases between. The chain's CDR3 is CASSLFRGVGRYEQYF. The CDR3 coding sequence is TGTGCCAGCAGTTTATTCAGGGGAGTGGGGCGCTACGAGCAGTACTTC.

The chain has TRBV9 and TRBJ2-2, with 7 bases fitting TRBD1. V lost 6 bases to trimming and J lost 2 bases; unmatched junction nucleotides: 10. Germline V gives CDR1 SGDLS, CDR2 YYNGEE. The length of the CDR3 is 16 residues. The CDR3 reads CASTPNRGQNTGELFF. CDR3 DNA sequence: TGTGCCAGCACCCCAAACAGGGGCCAAAACACCGGGGAGCTGTTTTTT.

This chain connects TRBV7-9 to TRBJ2-7; D gene unclear. CDR1 is SEHNR, CDR2 FQNEAQ, per germline (reference sequence). The CDR3 is made up of 12 amino acids. V lost 1 base and J 3 bases, leaving 4 bases between the germline ends. The CDR3 region is CASSLVRYEQYF. CDR3 nucleotides: TGTGCCAGCAGCTTAGTGCGCTACGAGCAGTACTTC.

CDR3 amino acids: CAISDGTGDGYTF. CDR3 in DNA: TGTGCCATCAGTGATGGGACAGGGGACGGCTACACCTTC. V usage is TRBV10-3 and J usage is TRBJ1-2; TRBD1 matches at 10 bases. Germline loops: CDR1 ENHRY, CDR2 SYGVKD. J was trimmed by 8 bases and V by 3 bases; bases with no gene match: 3. The CDR3 extends over 13 amino acids.

The V gene is TRBV14, the J gene TRBJ1-2; no reliable D call. The CDR3 is made up of 14 amino acids. Germline CDR1 and CDR2: SGHDN and FVKESK. The V end lost 4 bases, the J end lost 2 bases, and 11 bases lay between the germline ends. This CDR3 is CASSPDRWNYGYTF. The DNA of the CDR3 is TGTGCCAGCAGCCCAGACCGGTGGAACTATGGCTACACCTTC.